A selection of T cell receptor beta chains follows, all from one sample in a study of blood T cell repertoires in COVID-19. Sequencing was performed with immunoSEQ multiplex PCR; in TCRdb, only in-frame clones are kept and a portion is missing. This sample yields 200,000 to 250,000 clones, of which around 85% are seen a single time; about 5.1% belongs to the top ten. The sequenced material came from peripheral blood. The receptor set was obtained from a man aged 50 to 60 with COVID-19, enrolled during active disease. Each CDR3 is given with its conserved first and last residue. A D gene is named only where the DNA matches it firmly. Expanded clones are given a class, and other clones once, few, many or no size at all.

>TRBD1|NA|TRBJ1-5|TRBV18
CASSPTSGGRSNQPQHF
TGTGCCAGCTCACCAACCTCAGGGGGCAGGAGCAATCAGCCCCAGCATTTT
>NA|once|TRBJ2-5|TRBV6-5
CASGRGETQYF
TGTGCCAGCGGTAGGGGCGAGACCCAGTACTTC
>NA|NA|TRBJ2-7|TRBV5-4
CASSLERESYEQYF
TGTGCCAGCAGCTTGGAGAGGGAGTCCTACGAGCAGTACTTC
>NA|NA|TRBJ2-7|TRBV7-9
CASSLAMAGASYEQYF
TGTGCCAGCAGCTTAGCGATGGCAGGGGCGTCCTACGAGCAGTACTTC
>NA|once|TRBJ2-2|TRBV7-8
CASSILRDTFTGELFF
TGTGCCAGCAGCATCCTCCGGGACACCTTCACCGGGGAGCTGTTTTTT
>TRBD1|NA|TRBJ1-2|TRBV18
CASSPGPTGSYGYTF
TGTGCCAGCTCACCCGGGCCGACAGGGAGCTATGGCTACACCTTC
>TRBD1|NA|TRBJ1-5|TRBV7-8
CASSPDRGRRENQPQHF
TGTGCCAGCAGCCCGGACAGGGGGCGAAGGGAAAATCAGCCCCAGCATTTT
>NA|NA|TRBJ2-2|TRBV24-1
CATSGGRGPFTGELFF
TGTGCCACCAGCGGCGGTCGGGGTCCCTTCACCGGGGAGCTGTTTTTT
>NA|NA|TRBJ1-4|TRBV4-2
CASSQGTQTTNEKLFF
TGTGCCAGCAGCCAAGGAACACAGACAACTAATGAAAAACTGTTTTTT
>NA|NA|TRBJ1-1|TRBV6-2/TRBV6-3
CASSYGGPSSTEAFF
TGTGCCAGCAGTTATGGAGGTCCGTCTTCGACTGAAGCTTTCTTT
>NA|NA|TRBJ1-2|TRBV9
CASHSSTYGYTF
TGTGCCAGTCACTCTTCCACTTATGGCTACACCTTC
>NA|NA|TRBJ1-2|TRBV2
CARKSGSANYGYTF
TGTGCCAGAAAATCCGGGTCCGCTAACTATGGCTACACCTTC
>TRBD2|once|TRBJ2-5|TRBV27
CASSSPSGGTLGTQYF
TGTGCCAGCAGTTCCCCTAGCGGGGGAACGCTGGGGACCCAGTACTTC
>NA|NA|TRBJ2-3|TRBV7-6
CASSSDPRLLQFSPSQYF
TGTGCCAGCAGCTCTGACCCTAGACTGCTCCAGTTTTCCCCTTCACAGTATTTT
>NA|NA|TRBJ1-2|TRBV7-9
CASSLGQKNYGYTF
TGTGCCAGCAGCTTAGGTCAGAAGAACTATGGCTACACCTTC
>NA|NA|TRBJ2-6|TRBV7-3
CASSFYGANVLTF
TGTGCCAGCAGCTTTTATGGGGCCAACGTCCTGACTTTC
>TRBD2|NA|TRBJ2-1|TRBV11-2
CASSLVAAGVRSYEQFF
TGTGCCAGCAGCTTAGTCGCAGCGGGGGTCAGATCGTATGAGCAGTTCTTC
>NA|NA|TRBJ1-5|TRBV6-5
CASNNGNLDQPQHF
TGTGCCAGCAACAACGGGAATCTTGATCAGCCCCAGCATTTT